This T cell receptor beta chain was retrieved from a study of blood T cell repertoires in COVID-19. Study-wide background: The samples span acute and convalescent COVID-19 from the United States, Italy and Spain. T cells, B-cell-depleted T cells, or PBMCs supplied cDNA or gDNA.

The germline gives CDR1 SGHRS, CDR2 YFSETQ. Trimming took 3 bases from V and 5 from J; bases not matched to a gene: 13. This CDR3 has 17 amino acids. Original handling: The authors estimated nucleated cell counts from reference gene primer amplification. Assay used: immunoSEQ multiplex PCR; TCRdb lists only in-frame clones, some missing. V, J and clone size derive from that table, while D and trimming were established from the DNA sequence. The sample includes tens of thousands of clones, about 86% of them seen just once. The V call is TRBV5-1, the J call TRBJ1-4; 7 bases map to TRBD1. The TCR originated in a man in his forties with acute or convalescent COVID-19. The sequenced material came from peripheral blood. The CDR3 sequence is CASSSRQGGGRNEKLFF. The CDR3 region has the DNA TGCGCCAGCAGCTCCCGACAGGGTGGGGGTCGAAATGAAAAACTGTTTTTT. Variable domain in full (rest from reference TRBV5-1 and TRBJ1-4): KAGVTQTPRYLIKTRGQQVTLSCSPISGHRSVSWYQQTPGQGLQFLFEYFSETQRNKGNFPGRFSGRQFSNSRSEMNVSTLELGDSALYLCASSSRQGGGRNEKLFFGSGTQLSVL.